This T cell receptor (beta chain) emerged from a study of CD8+CD57+ T cells in acquired aplastic anemia. Study at large: Around 3.2 ug was the average amount of DNA from sorted CD4+ and CD8+ cells. Some 9.9 million reads, on average, were obtained for CD4+ cells from healthy donors. Findings and limits, study-wide: Researchers report that twenty-nine CD8+ CDR3 sequences appeared in both patients and controls.

Profiling that covered TCR beta VDJ and CDR3 relied on genomic DNA as its template. Via MiXCR, TCRdb re-called the reads, giving one row per CDR3 protein. In the table there are about 210,000 distinct CDR3 sequences, 61% of which are singletons. V was cut by 5 bases and J by 7 bases, with 24 bases left in between. CDR1 and CDR2 (germline): SGHTA, FQGTGA. The CDR3 spans 16 residues. Details on this clonotype: Antigen specificity is unknown.

The sequenced sample consisted of sorted CD4+, CD8+, or CD8+CD57+ T cells (not recorded which) from PBMCs. V is TRBV7-3 and J is TRBJ2-7; the D call may be TRBD1 or TRBD2 (7 bases each). The receptor's source is a human donor in good health. The chain's CDR3 is CASSPGGVSSYNEQYF. The CDR3 coding sequence is TGTGCCAGCAGCCCAGGGGGGGTGAGCTCCTACAATGAGCAGTACTTC.